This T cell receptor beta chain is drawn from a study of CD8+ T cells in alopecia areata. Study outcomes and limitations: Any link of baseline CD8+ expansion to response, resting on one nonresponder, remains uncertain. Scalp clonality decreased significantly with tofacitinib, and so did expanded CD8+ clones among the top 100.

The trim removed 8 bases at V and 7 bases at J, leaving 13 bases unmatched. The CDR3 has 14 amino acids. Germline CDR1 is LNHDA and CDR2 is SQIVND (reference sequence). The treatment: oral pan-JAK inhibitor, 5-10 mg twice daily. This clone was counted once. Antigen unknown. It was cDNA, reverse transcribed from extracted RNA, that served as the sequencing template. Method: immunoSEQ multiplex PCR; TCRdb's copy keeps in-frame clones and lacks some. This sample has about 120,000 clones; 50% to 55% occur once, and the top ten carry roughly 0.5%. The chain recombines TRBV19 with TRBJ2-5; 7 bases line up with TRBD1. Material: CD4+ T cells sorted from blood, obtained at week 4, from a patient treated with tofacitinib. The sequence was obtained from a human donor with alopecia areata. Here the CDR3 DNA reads TGTGCCAGTCGGAACCCTTCAGGGGGTGGGACCCAGTACTTC. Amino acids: CASRNPSGGGTQYF.